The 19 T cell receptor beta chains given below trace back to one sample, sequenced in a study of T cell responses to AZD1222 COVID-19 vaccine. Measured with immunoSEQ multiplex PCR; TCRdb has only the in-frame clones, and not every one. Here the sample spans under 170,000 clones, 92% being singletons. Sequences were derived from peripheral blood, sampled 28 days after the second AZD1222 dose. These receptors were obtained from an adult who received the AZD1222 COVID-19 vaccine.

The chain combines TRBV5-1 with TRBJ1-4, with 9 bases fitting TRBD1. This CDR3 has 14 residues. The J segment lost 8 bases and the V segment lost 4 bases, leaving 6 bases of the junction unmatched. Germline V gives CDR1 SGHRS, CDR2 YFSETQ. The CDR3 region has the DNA TGCGCCAGCAGCAAGACAGGGGGTGGGGAAAAACTGTTTTTT. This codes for CASSKTGGGEKLFF.

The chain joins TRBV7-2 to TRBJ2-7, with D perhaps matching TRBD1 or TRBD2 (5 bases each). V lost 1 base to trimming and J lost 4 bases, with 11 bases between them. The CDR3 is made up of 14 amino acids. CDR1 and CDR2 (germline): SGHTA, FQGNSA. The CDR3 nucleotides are TGTGCCAGCAGCTTAGGAGGGGCCGGGTACGAGCAGTACTTC. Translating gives CASSLGGAGYEQYF.

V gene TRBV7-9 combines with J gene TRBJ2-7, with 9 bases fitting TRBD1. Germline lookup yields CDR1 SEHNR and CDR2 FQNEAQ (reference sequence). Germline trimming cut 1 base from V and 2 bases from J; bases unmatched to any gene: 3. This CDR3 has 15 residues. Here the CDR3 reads CASSLGRDRAYEQYF. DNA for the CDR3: TGTGCCAGCAGCTTAGGACGGGACAGGGCCTACGAGCAGTACTTC.

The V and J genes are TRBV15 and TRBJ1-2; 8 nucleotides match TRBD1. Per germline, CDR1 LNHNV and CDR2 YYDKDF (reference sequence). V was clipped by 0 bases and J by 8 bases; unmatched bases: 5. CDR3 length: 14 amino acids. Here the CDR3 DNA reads TGTGCCACCAGCAGAGATTGGACAGGGACCGGCTACACCTTC. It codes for CATSRDWTGTGYTF.

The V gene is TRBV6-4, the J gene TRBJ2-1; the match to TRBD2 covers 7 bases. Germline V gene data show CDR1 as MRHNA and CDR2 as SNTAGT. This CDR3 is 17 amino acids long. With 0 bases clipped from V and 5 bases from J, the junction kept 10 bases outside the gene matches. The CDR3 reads CASSDSTRGVVNNEQFF. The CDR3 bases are TGTGCCAGCAGTGACTCGACACGGGGGGTCGTAAACAATGAGCAGTTCTTC.

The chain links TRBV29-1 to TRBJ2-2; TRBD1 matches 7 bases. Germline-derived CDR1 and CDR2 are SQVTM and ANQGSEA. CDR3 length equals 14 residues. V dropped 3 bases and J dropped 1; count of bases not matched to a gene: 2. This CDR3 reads CSVDRTGNTGELFF. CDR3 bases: TGCAGCGTTGACAGGACAGGGAACACCGGGGAGCTGTTTTTT.

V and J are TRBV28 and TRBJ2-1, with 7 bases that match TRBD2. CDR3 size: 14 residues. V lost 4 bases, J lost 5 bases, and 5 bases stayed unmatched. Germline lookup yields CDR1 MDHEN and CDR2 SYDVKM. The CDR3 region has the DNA TGTGCCAGCAGTTGGGGGGGTCGGAACAATGAGCAGTTCTTC. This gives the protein CASSWGGRNNEQFF.

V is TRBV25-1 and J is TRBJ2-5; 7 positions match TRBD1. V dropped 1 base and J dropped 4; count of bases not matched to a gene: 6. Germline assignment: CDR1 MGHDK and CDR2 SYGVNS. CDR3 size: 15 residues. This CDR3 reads CASSEFTGARETQYF. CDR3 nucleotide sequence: TGTGCCAGCAGTGAATTTACAGGGGCGAGAGAGACCCAGTACTTC.

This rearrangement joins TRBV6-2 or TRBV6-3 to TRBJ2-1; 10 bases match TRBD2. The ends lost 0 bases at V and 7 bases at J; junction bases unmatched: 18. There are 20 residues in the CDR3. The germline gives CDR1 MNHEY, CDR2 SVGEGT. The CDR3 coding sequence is TGTGCCAGCAGTTACTCGCCTAGCGGGAGTTATATGGCCCTTGGGAATGAGCAGTTCTTC. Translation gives CASSYSPSGSYMALGNEQFF.

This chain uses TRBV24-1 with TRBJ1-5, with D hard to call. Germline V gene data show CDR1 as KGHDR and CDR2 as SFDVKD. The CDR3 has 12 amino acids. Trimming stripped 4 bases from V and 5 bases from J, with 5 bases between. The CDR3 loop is CATSDYDQPQHF. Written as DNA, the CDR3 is TGTGCCACCAGTGACTATGATCAGCCCCAGCATTTT.

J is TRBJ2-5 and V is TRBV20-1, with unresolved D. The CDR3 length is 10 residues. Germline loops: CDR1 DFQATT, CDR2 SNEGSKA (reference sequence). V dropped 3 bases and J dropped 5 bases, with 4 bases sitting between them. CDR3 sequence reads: CSASGETQYF. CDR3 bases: TGCAGTGCTAGTGGGGAGACCCAGTACTTC.

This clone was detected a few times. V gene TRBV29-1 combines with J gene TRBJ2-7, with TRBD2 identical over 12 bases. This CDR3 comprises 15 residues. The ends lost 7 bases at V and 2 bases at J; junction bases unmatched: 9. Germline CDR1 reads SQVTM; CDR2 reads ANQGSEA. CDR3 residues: CSGVVWTSGTYEQYF. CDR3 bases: TGCAGCGGGGTGGTTTGGACTAGCGGGACCTACGAGCAGTACTTC.

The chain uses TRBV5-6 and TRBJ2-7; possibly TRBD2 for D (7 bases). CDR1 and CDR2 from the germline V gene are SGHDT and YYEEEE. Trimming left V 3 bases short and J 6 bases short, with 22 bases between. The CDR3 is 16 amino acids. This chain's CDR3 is CASSYTRGGARREQYF. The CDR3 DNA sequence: TGTGCCAGCAGCTACACCCGAGGGGGGGCAAGGCGCGAGCAGTACTTC.

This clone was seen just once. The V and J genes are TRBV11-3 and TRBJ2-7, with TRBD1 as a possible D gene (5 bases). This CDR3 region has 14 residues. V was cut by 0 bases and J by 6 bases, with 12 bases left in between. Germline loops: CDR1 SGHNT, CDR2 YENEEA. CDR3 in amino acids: CASSLEAGRAEQYF. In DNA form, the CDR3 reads TGTGCCAGCAGCTTAGAGGCAGGGCGCGCCGAGCAGTACTTC.

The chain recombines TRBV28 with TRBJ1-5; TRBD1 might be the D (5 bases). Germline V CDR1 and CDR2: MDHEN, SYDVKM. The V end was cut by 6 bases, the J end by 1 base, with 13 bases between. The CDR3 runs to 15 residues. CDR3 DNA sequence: TGTGCCAGCAGGTCAGGGTATATCAGCAATCAGCCCCAGCATTTT. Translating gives CASRSGYISNQPQHF.

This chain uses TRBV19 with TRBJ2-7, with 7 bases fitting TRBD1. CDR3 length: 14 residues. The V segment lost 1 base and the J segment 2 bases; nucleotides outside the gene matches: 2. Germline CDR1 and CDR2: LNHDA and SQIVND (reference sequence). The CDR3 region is CASSIGTGTYEQYF. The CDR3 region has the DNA TGTGCCAGTAGTATAGGGACAGGTACCTACGAGCAGTACTTC.

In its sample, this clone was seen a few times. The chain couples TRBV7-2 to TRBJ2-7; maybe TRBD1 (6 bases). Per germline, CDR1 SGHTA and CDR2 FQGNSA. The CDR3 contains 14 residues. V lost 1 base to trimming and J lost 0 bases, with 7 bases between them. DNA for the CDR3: TGTGCCAGCAGCTTAGTACAGGGCTCCTACGAGCAGTACTTC. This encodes CASSLVQGSYEQYF. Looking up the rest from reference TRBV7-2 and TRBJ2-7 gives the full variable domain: GAGVSQSPSNKVTEKGKDVELRCDPISGHTALYWYRQSLGQGLEFLIYFQGNSAPDKSGLPSDRFSAERTGGSVSTLTIQRTQQEDSAVYLCASSLVQGSYEQYFGPGTRLTVT.

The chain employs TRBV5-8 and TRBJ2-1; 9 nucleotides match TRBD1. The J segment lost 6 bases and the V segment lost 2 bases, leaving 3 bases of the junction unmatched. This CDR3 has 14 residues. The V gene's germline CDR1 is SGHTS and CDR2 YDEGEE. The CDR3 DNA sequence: TGTGCCAGCAGCTTCCAGGACAGGGGCAATGAGCAGTTCTTC. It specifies CASSFQDRGNEQFF. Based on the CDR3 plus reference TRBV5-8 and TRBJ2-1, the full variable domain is EAGVTQSPTHLIKTRGQQATLRCSPISGHTSVYWYQQALGLGLQFLLWYDEGEERNRGNFPPRFSGRQFPNYSSELNVNALELEDSALYLCASSFQDRGNEQFFGPGTRLTVL.

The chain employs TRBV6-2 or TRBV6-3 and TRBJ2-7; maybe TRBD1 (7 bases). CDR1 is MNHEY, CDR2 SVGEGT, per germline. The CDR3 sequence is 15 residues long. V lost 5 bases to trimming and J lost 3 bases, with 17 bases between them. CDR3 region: CASSTRQGGDYEQYF. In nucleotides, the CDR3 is TGTGCCAGCAGTACTAGACAGGGAGGAGACTACGAGCAGTACTTC.